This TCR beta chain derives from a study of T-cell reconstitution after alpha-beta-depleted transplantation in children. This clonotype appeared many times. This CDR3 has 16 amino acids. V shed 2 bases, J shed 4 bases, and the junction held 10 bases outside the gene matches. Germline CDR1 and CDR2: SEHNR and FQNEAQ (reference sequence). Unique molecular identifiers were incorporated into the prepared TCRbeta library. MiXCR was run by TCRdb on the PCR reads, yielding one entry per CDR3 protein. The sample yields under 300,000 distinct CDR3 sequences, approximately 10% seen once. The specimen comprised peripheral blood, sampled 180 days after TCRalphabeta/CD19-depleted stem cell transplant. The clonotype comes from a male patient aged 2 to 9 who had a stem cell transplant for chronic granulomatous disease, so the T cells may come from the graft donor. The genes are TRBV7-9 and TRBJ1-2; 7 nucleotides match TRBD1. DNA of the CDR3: TGTGCCAGCAGCTTAAAAGGGACAGTTTCTTTCTATGGCTACACCTTC. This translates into CASSLKGTVSFYGYTF.